This TCR beta chain was captured in a study of liver allograft versus peripheral blood T cells (dated by TCRdb to 2020 to 2022). For context, the study as a whole: The study compared the T cell receptor repertoires present in transplanted livers with the repertoires present in the peripheral blood of liver transplant recipients.

Sequencing used an Illumina MiSeq. Using fastp at Q25 and MiXCR, TCRdb reprocessed the public reads and kept productive beta chains. When rows share a CDR3 protein, they turn into one entry using the most common DNA and genes. Recorded for this sample are approximately 3,000 distinct CDR3 sequences; around 17% of them occurred a single time. Of the sample, 22% falls within the top ten clones. By how much of the sample it makes up, this clonotype is medium-sized (0.01 to 0.1%). What this receptor recognizes is not known. Base qualities are not provided; no much larger clone lies one nucleotide away. Results the study describes overall, beyond this receptor: T cell receptor repertoires inside liver allografts were reported to differ from those detected in peripheral blood.

The TCR was taken from a human patient who had a liver transplant. Post transplant, some T cells may arise from the graft donor.

The CDR3 sequence is CASSEAWDYLSYEQYF. The DNA is as follows: TGTGCCAGCAGTGAAGCATGGGACTACCTCTCCTACGAGCAGTACTTC. This chain joins TRBV6-1 to TRBJ2-7; the central 7 bases match TRBD2. Per the germline V gene, MNHNS is the CDR1 and SASEGT is the CDR2. The CDR3 runs 16 amino acids, cysteine and phenylalanine included. The entry retains the CDR3 DNA only, 48 bases that are in frame from base 1. Here V drops 0 bases and J drops 0 bases, and the junction holds 5 bases not matched to any gene.